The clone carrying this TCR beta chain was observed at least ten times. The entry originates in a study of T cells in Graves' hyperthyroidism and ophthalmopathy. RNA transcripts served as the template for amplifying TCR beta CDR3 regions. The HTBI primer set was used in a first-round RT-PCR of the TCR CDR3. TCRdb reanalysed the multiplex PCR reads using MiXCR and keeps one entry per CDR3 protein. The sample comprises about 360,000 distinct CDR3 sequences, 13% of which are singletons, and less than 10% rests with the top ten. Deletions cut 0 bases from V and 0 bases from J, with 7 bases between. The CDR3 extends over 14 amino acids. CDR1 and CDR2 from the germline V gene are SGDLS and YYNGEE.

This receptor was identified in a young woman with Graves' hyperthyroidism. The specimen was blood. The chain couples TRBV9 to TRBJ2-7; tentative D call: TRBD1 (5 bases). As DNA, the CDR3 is TGTGCCAGCAGCGTAGCAGACAGCTCCTACGAGCAGTACTTC. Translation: CASSVADSSYEQYF. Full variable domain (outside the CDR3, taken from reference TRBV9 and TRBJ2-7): DSGVTQTPKHLITATGQRVTLRCSPRSGDLSVYWYQQSLDQGLQFLIQYYNGEERAKGNILERFSAQQFPDLHSELNLSSLELGDSALYFCASSVADSSYEQYFGPGTRLTVT.